This T cell receptor (beta chain) was retrieved from a study of T-cell memory formation after mild COVID-19. General observations from the study: Several responding clones turned up in pre-infection memory, indicating that cross-reactive memory may have taken part. CD4+ contracting clones lay mainly in CM and EM, CD8+ ones in EMRA. Clones that shrank (day 15 to 85) were balanced CD4/CD8, whereas later expanders leaned CD4+.

Of note for this clonotype: The antigen is unknown.

CDR1 MNHEY and CDR2 SMNVEV come from the germline V gene (reference sequence). The CDR3 is 14 amino acids. Trimming took 4 bases from V and 2 from J, leaving 12 bases between them. One entry per CDR3 protein, called by TCRdb with MiXCR from the 5' RACE reads. The sample contains around 410,000 distinct CDR3 sequences, more than 20% of which appear only once. The rearrangement links TRBV27 to TRBJ2-7; no definite D call. This receptor was identified in an adult woman who had mild COVID-19 (a few samples of this study predate the infection). Cell type and time point are not known. The sample comprised PBMCs or a T cell subset sorted from them (not recorded which). In DNA, the CDR3 is TGTGCCAGCAGTTCCATCGCCTCCACCTACGAGCAGTACTTC. Its translation: CASSSIASTYEQYF.